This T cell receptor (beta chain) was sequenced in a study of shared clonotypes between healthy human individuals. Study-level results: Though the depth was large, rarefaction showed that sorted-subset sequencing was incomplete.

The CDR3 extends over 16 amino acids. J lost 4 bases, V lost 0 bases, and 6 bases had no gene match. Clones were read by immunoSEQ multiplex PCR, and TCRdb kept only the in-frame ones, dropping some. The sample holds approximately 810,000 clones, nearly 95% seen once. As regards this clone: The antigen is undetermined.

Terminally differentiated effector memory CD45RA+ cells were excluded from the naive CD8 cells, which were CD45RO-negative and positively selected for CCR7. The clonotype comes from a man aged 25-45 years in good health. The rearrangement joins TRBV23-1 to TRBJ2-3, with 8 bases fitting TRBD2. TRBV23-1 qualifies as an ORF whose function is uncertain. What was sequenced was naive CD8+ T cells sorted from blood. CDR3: CASSQSGLELPDTQYF. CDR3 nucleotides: TGCGCCAGCAGTCAATCGGGACTAGAGCTGCCAGATACGCAGTATTTT.